Presented here are 28 T cell receptor delta chains from one specimen sequenced in a study of delta chains in infants with herpesvirus infections. Reverse transcription of PBMC RNA used primers specific for the gamma and delta chains. TCRdb re-called the RT-PCR reads via CATT. The profile covers about 1,300 delta-chain clones, with about 8.1% appearing a single time and roughly 7.1% taken by the ten largest. The sequenced sample was peripheral blood, obtained at time point 2 of longitudinal follow-up. The receptors were sampled from a human donor who was a Ugandan infant, either HIV-exposed or HIV-unexposed (not recorded which).

To note about this clone: A much bigger clone sits one base away, suggesting this may be a read error. The sample contains more than one DNA sequence encoding this CDR3. The V and J genes are TRDV2 and TRDJ3; 7 bases agree with TRDD3. With V trimmed by 2 bases and J by 0 bases, 9 bases remained unmatched. The CDR3 runs 19 residues. Germline V gene lookup returns CDR1 GEAIGNYY and CDR2 EKD. CDR3 DNA: TGTGCCTGTGACAGTACTGGGGACCCTAGCTCCTGGGACACCCGACAGATGTTTTTC. Translating it yields CACDSTGDPSSWDTRQMFF.

Comment on this clone: Other DNA variants within this sample encode the same CDR3. The V call is TRDV1, the J call TRDJ1; 8 bases match TRDD3. This CDR3 is built from 21 residues. V lost 0 bases to trimming and J lost 0 bases; unmatched junction nucleotides: 18. Germline loops: CDR1 TSWWSYY, CDR2 QGS. CDR3 DNA sequence: TGTGCTCTTGGGGAACTTACCTCCTACCCGGCGGTACTGGGGGACACCGATAAACTCATCTTT. This gives the protein CALGELTSYPAVLGDTDKLIF.

This clone was seen more than once but under ten times. The CDR3 reads CALGELRTLRKCRAGGYDSSDTDKLIF. As DNA, the CDR3 is TGTGCTCTTGGGGAACTCCGAACCCTACGAAAATGTAGAGCTGGGGGATATGATAGTAGTGACACCGATAAACTCATCTTT. The rearrangement uses TRDV1 and TRDJ1; 10 bases match TRDD3. Germline-derived CDR1 and CDR2 are TSWWSYY and QGS. The CDR3 extends over 27 amino acids. The trim removed 0 bases at V and 0 bases at J, leaving 34 bases unmatched.

As regards this clone: Since a much larger clone is just one base distant, this may be a read error. The chain combines TRDV1 with TRDJ1, with D tentatively TRDD2 (5 bases). The CDR3 extends over 14 amino acids. Germline V gives CDR1 TSWWSYY, CDR2 QGS. V dropped 7 bases and J dropped 4 bases, with 16 bases sitting between them. CDR3 nucleotide sequence: TGTGCTCTTGCCTACTCCGGGGCCTTCGATAAACTCATCTTT. Translated: CALAYSGAFDKLIF.

Details on this clone: A read error may explain this, as a much larger clone is one base away. Within the sample, other DNA sequences also encode this same CDR3. V usage is TRDV2 and J usage is TRDJ1; 8 bases are shared with TRDD3. Germline V gives CDR1 GEAIGNYY, CDR2 EKD. The CDR3 is made up of 15 amino acids. CDR3 sequence reads: CACDEGDTYTDKLIF. The DNA of the CDR3 is TGTGCTTGTGATGAAGGGGATACCTACACCGATAAACTCATCTTT.

This clone is categorized as large (0.1 to 1%). The gene calls are TRDV2 and TRDJ3; 7 bases are a match to TRDD3. V lost 0 bases and J lost 2; bases outside the gene matches: 3. CDR1 and CDR2 (germline): GEAIGNYY, EKD. The CDR3 has 17 amino acids. The CDR3 bases are TGTGCCTGTGACACCACCGGGATACCCTGGGACACCCGACAGATGTTTTTC. The encoded protein is CACDTTGIPWDTRQMFF.

This clone is classed as large. The chain joins TRDV1 to TRDJ1; 8 bases fit TRDD3. The CDR3 has 25 amino acids. The germline CDR1 and CDR2 sequences are TSWWSYY and QGS. Trimming cost V 2 bases and J 3 bases; bases outside gene matches: 35. DNA for the CDR3: TGTGCTCTTGGGGAAGGGAATCGACCAGGGGTACTGGGGGCACGTGTCCCTATTTACGCCGATAAACTCATCTTT. It translates to CALGEGNRPGVLGARVPIYADKLIF.

The chain has TRDV2 and TRDJ3; 11 bases map to TRDD3. TCRdb leaves out the J gene; it was filled in here by matching the DNA to germline. J gave up 2 bases and V 2 bases, and 4 bases lay outside the gene matches. Germline CDR1 GEAIGNYY, CDR2 EKD. CDR3 length: 18 amino acids. This CDR3 reads CACDKILGDTWDTRQMFF. CDR3 in DNA: TGTGCCTGTGACAAAATACTGGGGGATACCTGGGACACCCGACAGATGTTTTTC.

A few counts support this clone. The rearrangement joins TRDV1 to TRDJ1, with TRDD3 identical over 10 bases. The CDR3 is 19 amino acids. Germline V lookup: CDR1 TSWWSYY, CDR2 QGS. The V and J ends lost 2 bases and 5 bases, in that order; junction bases with no gene match: 17. CDR3 residues: CALGEKWEFRRGIRDKLIF. As DNA, the CDR3 is TGTGCTCTTGGGGAAAAGTGGGAGTTCCGCCGGGGGATACGAGATAAACTCATCTTT.

This clone was found a few times. This chain joins TRDV1 and TRDJ1; the D gene is possibly TRDD3 (5 bases). Germline V CDR1 and CDR2: TSWWSYY, QGS. This CDR3 has 17 residues. Trimming removed 0 bases from V and 1 base from J, with 15 bases in between. CDR3 coding DNA: TGTGCTCTTGGGGAACTCCCTCCTGGAGATACCACCGATAAACTCATCTTT. This encodes CALGELPPGDTTDKLIF.

This clone showed up just a few times. CDR3 bases: TGTGCTCTTGGGGAAGAAGAGTTAACCTCCTACACCGATAAACTCATCTTT. Its translation: CALGEEELTSYTDKLIF. The J gene is TRDJ1, the V gene TRDV1; D is uncertain. The CDR3 runs 17 residues. V lost 2 bases, J lost 0 bases, and 16 bases lay in between. Germline-derived CDR1 and CDR2 are TSWWSYY and QGS.

This clone is categorized as large. The V gene is TRDV1, the J gene TRDJ1; TRDD3 matches at 7 bases. Trimming cost V 0 bases and J 0 bases; bases outside gene matches: 22. Germline V gives CDR1 TSWWSYY, CDR2 QGS. The CDR3 totals 22 residues. The CDR3 DNA reads as TGTGCTCTTGGGGAACTAGGGTGGAGCCCCCCCTGGGGGGTTTGCTACACCGATAAACTCATCTTT. As protein: CALGELGWSPPWGVCYTDKLIF.

This clone is large (0.1 to 1%). Here the CDR3 reads CALGPIPTVLYQYTDKLIF. The CDR3 DNA sequence: TGTGCTCTTGGGCCTATTCCTACCGTACTGTACCAGTACACCGATAAACTCATCTTT. The chain couples TRDV1 to TRDJ1; 7 bases match TRDD2. This CDR3 has 19 residues. Germline values: CDR1 TSWWSYY, CDR2 QGS. J was trimmed by 0 bases and V by 5 bases; bases with no gene match: 18.

By share, this clone counts as large. The chain uses TRDV1 and TRDJ1; 7 nucleotides agree with TRDD3. Germline CDR1 is TSWWSYY and CDR2 is QGS. The CDR3 spans 23 residues. Losses at the gene ends were 1 base for V and 0 bases for J; bases not matched to a gene: 26. The CDR3 loop is CALGEPYGPPNYTGEPYTDKLIF. The CDR3 nucleotides read TGTGCTCTTGGGGAACCCTATGGTCCTCCAAATTATACTGGGGAGCCGTACACCGATAAACTCATCTTT.

Here the J gene is TRDJ2 and the V gene is not called. This CDR3 has 11 residues. CDR3 DNA sequence: TGTGCTAGTGCTTTGACAGCACAACTCTTCTTT. It is translated as CASALTAQLFF.

This clone was observed a handful of times. A much larger clone differs by one base, so this may be a read error. The chain couples TRDV1 to TRDJ2; TRDD3 agrees at 8 bases. V dropped 4 bases and J dropped 6; count of bases not matched to a gene: 19. Germline CDR1 reads TSWWSYY; CDR2 reads QGS. The CDR3 spans 19 residues. CDR3 loop: CALGVPCYRTGGRSAQLFF. The CDR3 DNA is TGTGCTCTTGGGGTGCCTTGCTACAGAACTGGGGGGAGATCAGCACAACTCTTCTTT.

By share, this clone ranks as medium-sized (0.01 to 0.1%). V gene TRDV1 combines with J gene TRDJ1; D assignment may be TRDD2 or TRDD3 (7 bases each). This CDR3 comprises 18 residues. Per the germline V gene, CDR1 is TSWWSYY and CDR2 is QGS. V was clipped by 4 bases and J by 1 base, with 22 bases between them. The CDR3 spells CALGGLSYDWGTTDKLIF. In DNA, the CDR3 is TGTGCTCTTGGGGGCCTTTCCTACGACTGGGGAACCACCGATAAACTCATCTTT.

As DNA, the CDR3 is TGTGCCTGTGACACGCGATACTGGGGGATGCGGGCGATTAACACCGATAAACTCATCTTT. It yields the protein CACDTRYWGMRAINTDKLIF. The rearrangement links TRDV2 to TRDJ1; TRDD3 agrees at 10 bases. CDR1 is GEAIGNYY and CDR2 is EKD in the germline V gene. Losses at the gene ends were 1 base for V and 0 bases for J; bases not matched to a gene: 16. This CDR3 is built from 20 residues.

This clone ranks as large. The chain couples TRDV1 to TRDJ1; 9 bases line up with TRDD3. The CDR3 consists of 22 residues. V lost 3 bases and J lost 0; bases outside the gene matches: 23. From germline, CDR1 is TSWWSYY and CDR2 QGS. The CDR3 nucleotides read TGTGCTCTTGGGGACCCCGCTTCCTATTTACTGGGGGAGAAGGCTTACACCGATAAACTCATCTTT. Its translation is CALGDPASYLLGEKAYTDKLIF.

Comment on this clone: It may be a read error: a sequence one base away is much more abundant. Other DNA sequences in the same sample also yield this CDR3. This chain connects TRDV1 to TRDJ1, with a tentative D call TRDD3 (6 bases). With 3 bases removed from V and 0 bases from J, the gap between germline ends came to 23 bases. CDR1 and CDR2 (germline): TSWWSYY, QGS. CDR3 length: 19 amino acids. Written as DNA, the CDR3 is TGTGCTCTTGGGGACGGGCTCCTGGCTGGGGAACCGTACACCGATAAACTCATCTTT. Protein: CALGDGLLAGEPYTDKLIF.

This clone has just a few counts. The chain couples TRDV1 to TRDJ2, with 10 bases matching TRDD3. Per germline, CDR1 TSWWSYY and CDR2 QGS. This CDR3 is 17 amino acids long. V dropped 4 bases and J dropped 9; count of bases not matched to a gene: 14. The CDR3 sequence: CALGGPKGDTHSSQLFF. The CDR3 DNA is TGTGCTCTTGGGGGACCTAAGGGGGATACGCATTCATCACAACTCTTCTTT.

Relative to its sample, this clone is medium-sized. The rearrangement joins TRDV2 to TRDJ1, with 10 bases lining up with TRDD3. The J gene, missing from TCRdb, was assigned here through DNA to germline matching. The CDR3 has 15 residues. After removal of 0 bases from V and 4 bases from J, the junction contained 4 bases not matched to a gene. The germline CDR1 and CDR2 sequences are GEAIGNYY and EKD. Here the CDR3 DNA reads TGTGCCTGTGACACCTGGGGGATACAAGGCGATAAACTCATCTTT. It specifies CACDTWGIQGDKLIF.

The chain has TRDV1 and TRDJ2, with 7 bases fitting TRDD3. The V gene end was trimmed by 4 bases and the J gene end by 0 bases; junction bases not matched to a gene: 20. The CDR3 runs to 21 residues. Germline CDR1 TSWWSYY, CDR2 QGS. The CDR3 DNA is TGTGCTCTTGGGGTCGGCCCTCTGGGGGCCACCCTTATAGCTTTGACAGCACAACTCTTCTTT. As protein: CALGVGPLGATLIALTAQLFF.

The sample holds a few counts of this clone. The chain has TRDV1 and TRDJ1; 7 bases map to TRDD3. The ends lost 2 bases at V and 12 bases at J; junction bases unmatched: 36. Germline assignment: CDR1 TSWWSYY and CDR2 QGS. The CDR3 has 22 amino acids. The CDR3 reads CALGEVIPTTNGFPGLTGVIIF. CDR3 DNA sequence: TGTGCTCTTGGGGAAGTTATTCCGACTACCAACGGCTTTCCGGGTCTTACTGGGGTAATCATCTTT.

This clone was picked up a small number of times. Possible read error: a much larger clone is one base away. The gene calls are TRDV1 and TRDJ1; 7 nucleotides agree with TRDD3. CDR3 length equals 19 residues. In germline, CDR1 is TSWWSYY, CDR2 QGS. With 2 bases clipped from V and 1 base from J, the junction kept 16 bases outside the gene matches. Here the CDR3 DNA reads TGTGCTCTTGGGGAAGCCATGGAGAGAGTGGGGGGATTCACCGATAAACTCATCTTT. Encoded protein: CALGEAMERVGGFTDKLIF.

Within the sample, this clone is large. The V and J genes are TRDV1 and TRDJ1, with TRDD3 matching 9 bases. The CDR3 consists of 16 residues. The V and J ends lost 5 bases and 1 base, in that order; junction bases with no gene match: 8. CDR1 and CDR2 (germline): TSWWSYY, QGS. The CDR3 region is CALGIVLGDRTDKLIF. CDR3 DNA: TGTGCTCTTGGGATTGTCCTGGGGGATCGCACCGATAAACTCATCTTT.

This clone is classed as large (0.1 to 1%). The genes are TRDV1 and TRDJ2, with 9 bases fitting TRDD2. Germline V gives CDR1 TSWWSYY, CDR2 QGS. Trimming at V came to 5 bases and at J to 1 base, leaving 23 bases not matched to a gene. The CDR3 has 22 amino acids. Here the CDR3 reads CALGSYLPTWTGDPGLTAQLFF. The CDR3 DNA reads TGTGCTCTTGGGTCCTACCTTCCTACTTGGACTGGGGACCCGGGTTTGACAGCACAACTCTTCTTT.

This clone showed up just a few times. In DNA form, the CDR3 reads TGTGCCTGTGACACCGCGTCAGGGTCTAACAACTGGGGGGCTCCGTCCCGGGACACCCGACAGATGTTTTTC. Translated: CACDTASGSNNWGAPSRDTRQMFF. The chain joins TRDV2 to TRDJ3; 8 bases align to TRDD3. J lost 5 bases, V lost 0 bases, and 26 bases had no gene match. The CDR3 loop spans 24 amino acids. Germline V CDR1 and CDR2: GEAIGNYY, EKD.